Following are 9 T cell receptor beta chains from one sample sequenced in a study of T cells in localized non-small cell lung cancer. The repertoire was sequenced with immunoSEQ multiplex PCR; TCRdb's copy has only in-frame clones and lacks some. The table records about 34,000 clones, around nine tenths of them present only once. The material sequenced was peripheral blood, taken before any cancer treatment. Source of these receptors: a woman between 35 and 75 years old with stage I lung adenocarcinoma.

This clone was found a few times. The CDR3 sequence is CASSLGYPQGSGQYF. The CDR3 nucleotides read TGTGCCAGCAGCTTAGGATATCCCCAGGGCTCTGGGCAGTACTTC. V gene TRBV7-2 combines with J gene TRBJ2-7; D is possibly TRBD1 (5 bases). The CDR3 totals 15 residues. Deletions cut 1 base from V and 9 bases from J, with 19 bases between. CDR1 and CDR2 (germline): SGHTA, FQGNSA.

In its sample, this clone was seen a few times. The chain joins TRBV4-3 to TRBJ1-6, with 7 bases lining up with TRBD1. The V segment lost 1 base and the J segment 7 bases; nucleotides outside the gene matches: 4. CDR1 LGHNA and CDR2 YSLEER come from the germline V gene. The CDR3 sequence is 15 residues long. The CDR3 DNA sequence: TGCGCCAGCAGCCAAGGAGGGACAGCGAATTCACCCCTCCACTTT. The encoded protein is CASSQGGTANSPLHF.

The chain carries TRBV27 and TRBJ2-2; D possibly corresponds to TRBD1 (6 bases). The CDR3 is 15 residues long. Trimming removed 0 bases at V and 2 bases at J, with 7 bases between. CDR1 and CDR2 from the germline V gene are MNHEY and SMNVEV (reference sequence). CDR3 in amino acids: CASSLSQGNTGELFF. The CDR3 DNA reads TGTGCCAGCAGTTTATCACAGGGCAACACCGGGGAGCTGTTTTTT.

This chain connects TRBV6-5 to TRBJ1-1, with a weak D call TRBD1 (6 bases). This CDR3 has 15 amino acids. CDR1 and CDR2 from the germline V gene are MNHEY and SVGAGI. Trimming left V 0 bases short and J 7 bases short, with 15 bases between. CDR3 sequence (DNA): TGTGCCAGCAGTTACTCCACAGGGTATGGGAGTGAAGCTTTCTTT. Protein sequence: CASSYSTGYGSEAFF.

The rearrangement links TRBV15 to TRBJ1-4, with D possibly being TRBD1 (5 bases). The V gene lost 4 bases and the J gene lost 0 bases, with 12 bases spanning the gap. CDR1 and CDR2 (germline): LNHNV, YYDKDF (reference sequence). The CDR3 sequence is 16 residues long. CDR3 DNA: TGTGCCACCAGCATAGACAGCTTAGCAACTAATGAAAAACTGTTTTTT. Translating it yields CATSIDSLATNEKLFF.

The V and J genes are TRBV6-4 and TRBJ1-1; 8 bases are shared with TRBD1. J was trimmed by 1 base and V by 6 bases; bases with no gene match: 13. The germline V gene has CDR1 MRHNA and CDR2 SNTAGT. The CDR3 totals 17 residues. DNA for the CDR3: TGTGCCAGCAGGGAGTTTCCTTACAGGGGGAAGAACACTGAAGCTTTCTTT. Residues: CASREFPYRGKNTEAFF.

This clone was observed a few times. This chain uses TRBV9 with TRBJ1-1; maybe TRBD1 (6 bases). This CDR3 has 17 amino acids. Germline V gene sequence: CDR1 SGDLS, CDR2 YYNGEE. V lost 6 bases, J lost 0 bases, and 21 bases lay in between. This CDR3 is CASTEWAGEGLNTEAFF. The CDR3 DNA reads TGTGCCAGCACGGAATGGGCAGGGGAGGGGTTGAACACTGAAGCTTTCTTT. The whole variable domain, filled in from reference TRBV9 and TRBJ1-1, reads DSGVTQTPKHLITATGQRVTLRCSPRSGDLSVYWYQQSLDQGLQFLIQYYNGEERAKGNILERFSAQQFPDLHSELNLSSLELGDSALYFCASTEWAGEGLNTEAFFGQGTRLTVV.

This clone was observed a single time. The chain joins TRBV4-3 to TRBJ2-1; 9 bases are shared with TRBD2. With 2 bases clipped from V and 4 bases from J, the junction kept 3 bases outside the gene matches. The germline V gene has CDR1 LGHNA and CDR2 YSLEER. The CDR3 length is 15 residues. The CDR3 sequence is CASSQLSGGYNEQFF. The CDR3 DNA reads TGCGCCAGCAGCCAACTTAGCGGGGGTTACAATGAGCAGTTCTTC.

The gene calls are TRBV18 and TRBJ2-5, with a tentative D call TRBD1 (5 bases). V lost 9 bases and J lost 4, with 15 bases in between. Germline-derived CDR1 and CDR2 are KGHSH and LQKENI. This CDR3 region has 13 residues. This chain's CDR3 is CASRVKGAETQYF. CDR3 DNA sequence: TGTGCCAGTCGGGTAAAAGGGGCAGAGACCCAGTACTTC. Looking up the rest from reference TRBV18 and TRBJ2-5 gives the full variable domain: NAGVMQNPRHLVRRRGQEARLRCSPMKGHSHVYWYRQLPEEGLKFMVYLQKENIIDESGMPKERFSAEFPKEGPSILRIQQVVRGDSAAYFCASRVKGAETQYFGPGTRLLVL.